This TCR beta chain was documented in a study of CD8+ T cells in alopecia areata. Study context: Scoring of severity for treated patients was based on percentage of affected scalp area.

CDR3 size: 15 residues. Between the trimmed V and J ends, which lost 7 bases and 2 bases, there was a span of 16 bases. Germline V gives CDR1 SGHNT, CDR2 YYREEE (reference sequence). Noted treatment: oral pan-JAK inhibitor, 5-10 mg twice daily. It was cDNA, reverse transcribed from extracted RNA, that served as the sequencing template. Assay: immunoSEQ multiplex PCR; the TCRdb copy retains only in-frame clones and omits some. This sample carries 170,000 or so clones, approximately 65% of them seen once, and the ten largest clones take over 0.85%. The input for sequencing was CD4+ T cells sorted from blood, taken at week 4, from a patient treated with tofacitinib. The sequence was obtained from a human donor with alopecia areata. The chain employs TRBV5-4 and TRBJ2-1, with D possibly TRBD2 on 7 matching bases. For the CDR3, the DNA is TGTGCCAGCTCTCCCAAGGGGGGGGCCTACAATGAGCAGTTCTTC. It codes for CASSPKGGAYNEQFF.